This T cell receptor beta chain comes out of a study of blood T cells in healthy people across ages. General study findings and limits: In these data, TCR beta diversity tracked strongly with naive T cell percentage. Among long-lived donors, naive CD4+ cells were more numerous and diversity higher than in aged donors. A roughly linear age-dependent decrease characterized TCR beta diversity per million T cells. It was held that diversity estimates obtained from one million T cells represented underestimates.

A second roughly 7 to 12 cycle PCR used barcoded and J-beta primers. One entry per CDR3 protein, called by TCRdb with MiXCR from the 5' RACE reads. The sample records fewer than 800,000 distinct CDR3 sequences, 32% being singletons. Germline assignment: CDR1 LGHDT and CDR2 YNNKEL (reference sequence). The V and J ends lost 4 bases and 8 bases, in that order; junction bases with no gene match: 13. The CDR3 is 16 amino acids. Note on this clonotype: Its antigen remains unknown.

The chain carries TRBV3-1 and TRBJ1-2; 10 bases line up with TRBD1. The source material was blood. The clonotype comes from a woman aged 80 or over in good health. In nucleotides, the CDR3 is TGTGCCAGCAGCCCACTCCGCTTGACAGGGGGCTCCGGCTACACCTTC. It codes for CASSPLRLTGGSGYTF.